This T cell receptor (beta chain) derives from a study of blood T cells in healthy people across ages. The study, taken as a whole, reports: Aged donors had fewer naive CD4+ cells and lower diversity than long-lived donors.

A second PCR of 7 to 11 cycles used a sample-barcoded 5' primer and a J-beta primer mix. All samples yielded 3 million or more CDR3-containing paired-end reads. TCRdb passed the 5' RACE reads through MiXCR, listing each CDR3 protein once. The table shows 730,000 or so distinct CDR3 sequences, with approximately 40% occurring only once. The CDR3 has 16 residues. Germline V gene sequence: CDR1 LGHNA, CDR2 YSLEER. The V segment lost 0 bases and the J segment 12 bases; nucleotides outside the gene matches: 11. It was about 10 milliliters of peripheral blood that were drawn from each donor. Comments on this clonotype: Antigen: not known.

The sequence derives from a man at least 80 years old in good health. This chain joins TRBV4-3 and TRBJ2-1, with 10 nucleotides matching TRBD2. The sample was blood. In DNA, the CDR3 is TGCGCCAGCAGCCAAGATAGCCTAGCGGGGGTCGATACGCAGTTCTTC. It translates to CASSQDSLAGVDTQFF.